This T cell receptor (beta chain) originates from a study of T cell changes during pregnancy in multiple sclerosis. The germline CDR1 and CDR2 sequences are ENHRY and SYGVKD. V lost 7 bases, J lost 5 bases, and 11 bases stayed unmatched. The CDR3 consists of 14 residues. Clones were read by immunoSEQ multiplex PCR, and TCRdb kept only the in-frame ones, dropping some. This sample carries more than 50,000 clones, 80% to 90% of them seen once, and the ten largest clones take 2.5% to 3%. This TCR was sampled from a female donor with multiple sclerosis, enrolled in a pregnancy study. V and J are TRBV10-3 and TRBJ2-7; 7 positions agree with TRBD2. The sequences come from peripheral blood, collected in the first trimester of pregnancy. CDR3 sequence (DNA): TGTGCCATCACCCGGGAGGAAGTCGGTAACGAGCAGTACTTC. It yields the protein CAITREEVGNEQYF.